The 5 T cell receptor beta chains below were found in one sample sequenced in a study of T-cell reconstitution after alpha-beta-depleted transplantation in children. The TCRbeta library incorporated unique molecular identifiers. TCRdb fed the PCR reads into MiXCR, producing one record per CDR3 protein. The repertoire consists of more than 200,000 distinct CDR3 sequences, with about 26% occurring once and the leading ten covering about 2.6%. The sequencing here drew on PBMCs, taken before TCRalphabeta/CD19-depleted stem cell transplant. These receptor sequences come from a girl aged 2-9 years with Fanconi anemia, due to receive a stem cell transplant.

This clonotype showed up many times. The chain combines TRBV20-1 with TRBJ2-7, with D possibly matching TRBD2 (6 bases). Deletions cut 3 bases from V and 4 bases from J, with 19 bases between. This CDR3 is 15 amino acids long. In germline, CDR1 is DFQATT, CDR2 SNEGSKA (reference sequence). CDR3 amino acids: CSASSLASGAYEQYF. CDR3 DNA sequence: TGCAGTGCTAGCTCACTAGCTTCCGGCGCATACGAGCAGTACTTC.

This clonotype was counted ten times or more. V is TRBV28 and J is TRBJ2-3, with TRBD1 as a possible D gene (6 bases). V was trimmed by 3 bases and J by 1 base, leaving 8 bases between them. The CDR3 has 14 residues. CDR1 is MDHEN, CDR2 SYDVKM, per germline. The CDR3 DNA is TGTGCCAGCAGTTTGGACAGACGCACAGATACGCAGTATTTT. This translates into CASSLDRRTDTQYF.

V gene TRBV3-1 combines with J gene TRBJ2-1; 13 bases line up with TRBD2. CDR1 is LGHDT, CDR2 YNNKEL, per germline (reference sequence). J gave up 3 bases and V 3 bases, and 5 bases lay outside the gene matches. This CDR3 spans 17 amino acids. The CDR3 DNA is TGTGCCAGCAGCCAGGGGACTAGCGGGGTTTACTACAATGAGCAGTTCTTC. Protein: CASSQGTSGVYYNEQFF.

This clonotype was seen many times. The V and J genes are TRBV27 and TRBJ2-7; TRBD1 might be the D (5 bases). The germline gives CDR1 MNHEY, CDR2 SMNVEV (reference sequence). The CDR3 is made up of 17 amino acids. V shed 8 bases and J shed 4 bases, with 27 bases lying between them. Here the CDR3 DNA reads TGTGCCAGCGCTCAAACATGGGGCAGCCAAAGGGTGTACGAGCAGTACTTC. The encoded protein is CASAQTWGSQRVYEQYF.

This clonotype was counted ten times or more. The chain combines TRBV20-1 with TRBJ2-1; D unresolved. The CDR3 is 11 amino acids. Trimming shortened V by 0 bases and J by 12 bases, and 9 bases separated the two germline ends. Germline lookup yields CDR1 DFQATT and CDR2 SNEGSKA (reference sequence). CDR3 amino acids: CSARDPPGQFF. CDR3 DNA sequence: TGCAGTGCTAGAGATCCACCGGGGCAGTTCTTC.